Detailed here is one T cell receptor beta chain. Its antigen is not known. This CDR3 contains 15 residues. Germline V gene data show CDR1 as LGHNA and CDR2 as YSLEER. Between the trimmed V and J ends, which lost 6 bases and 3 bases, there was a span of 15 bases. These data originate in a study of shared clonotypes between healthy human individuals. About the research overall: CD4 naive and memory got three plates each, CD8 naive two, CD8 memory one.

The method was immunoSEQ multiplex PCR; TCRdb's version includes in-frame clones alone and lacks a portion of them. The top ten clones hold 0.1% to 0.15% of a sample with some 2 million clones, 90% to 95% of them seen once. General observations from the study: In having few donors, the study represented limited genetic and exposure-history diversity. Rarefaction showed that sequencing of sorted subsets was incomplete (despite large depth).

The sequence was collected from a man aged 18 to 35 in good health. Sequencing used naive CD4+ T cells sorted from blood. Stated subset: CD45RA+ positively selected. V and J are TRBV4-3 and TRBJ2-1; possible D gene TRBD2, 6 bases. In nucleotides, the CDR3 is TGCGCCAGCAGACAAAAAGTCGGGGGCTACAATGAGCAGTTCTTC. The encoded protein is CASRQKVGGYNEQFF.